The next 6 T cell receptor beta chains were all read from a single sample in a study of cytomegalovirus exposure and HLA in healthy donors. The protocol was immunoSEQ multiplex PCR, while the TCRdb copy is restricted to in-frame clones and leaves out a portion. Of about 56,000 clones listed, approximately 90% are singletons. Sequencing was carried out using PBMCs. The receptors were gathered from a man younger than 30 in good health and CMV-seronegative.

The rearrangement links TRBV13 to TRBJ2-7; a weak D match, TRBD1 (6 bases). The V gene lost 5 bases and the J gene lost 7 bases, with 15 bases spanning the gap. This CDR3 comprises 13 residues. The germline V gene encodes CDR1 PRHDT and CDR2 FYEKMQ (reference sequence). CDR3 residues: CASSPDRSKEQYF. The CDR3 DNA reads as TGTGCCAGCAGCCCCGACAGGTCGAAAGAGCAGTACTTC. Full variable domain (missing parts from reference TRBV13 and TRBJ2-7): AAGVIQSPRHLIKEKRETATLKCYPIPRHDTVYWYQQGPGQDPQFLISFYEKMQSDKGSIPDRFSAQQFSDYHSELNMSSLELGDSALYFCASSPDRSKEQYFGPGTRLTVT.

The chain joins TRBV4-3 to TRBJ2-1; TRBD2 might be the D (6 bases). CDR1 and CDR2 from the germline V gene are LGHNA and YSLEER. Trimming removed 4 bases from V and 3 bases from J, with 16 bases in between. CDR3 length: 16 residues. DNA for the CDR3: TGCGCCAGCAGCCCAGGAGATTTGGGGGGCTACAATGAGCAGTTCTTC. It encodes CASSPGDLGGYNEQFF.

The V and J genes are TRBV7-2 and TRBJ2-5, with 10 nucleotides matching TRBD2. Looked up from germline, CDR1 is SGHTA and CDR2 is FQGNSA. The V and J ends lost 4 bases and 2 bases, in that order; junction bases with no gene match: 4. This CDR3 spans 15 amino acids. The CDR3 loop reads CASSYVLAGQETQYF. In DNA form, the CDR3 reads TGTGCCAGCAGCTACGTACTAGCGGGACAAGAGACCCAGTACTTC.

This rearrangement joins TRBV25-1 to TRBJ2-7; D not resolved. Germline V CDR1 and CDR2: MGHDK, SYGVNS. CDR3 size: 13 residues. Deletions cut 9 bases from V and 13 bases from J, with 25 bases between. CDR3 loop: CASFPPTGRKVYF. DNA of the CDR3: TGTGCCAGTTTTCCCCCCACCGGCAGGAAGGTTTACTTC.

This sequence joins TRBV5-3 and TRBJ2-1, with TRBD2 identical over 7 bases. TRBV5-3 qualifies as an ORF whose function is uncertain. J was trimmed by 3 bases and V by 7 bases; bases with no gene match: 10. The CDR3 consists of 15 residues. The CDR3 protein is CARGEGWGIYNEQFF. The CDR3 region has the DNA TGTGCCAGAGGGGAGGGGTGGGGGATCTACAATGAGCAGTTCTTC.

V is TRBV11-2 and J is TRBJ2-1; D unresolved. The CDR3 length is 15 residues. Germline-derived CDR1 and CDR2 are SGHAT and FQNNGV. The germline V and J ends were trimmed by 0 bases and 6 bases, with 12 bases remaining between them. This CDR3 is CASSLDTARVNEQFF. Written as DNA, the CDR3 is TGTGCCAGCAGCTTAGATACCGCCCGGGTCAATGAGCAGTTCTTC.